This T cell receptor (beta chain) was identified in a study of T-cell reconstitution after alpha-beta-depleted transplantation in children. A library of TCRbeta sequences, prepared with unique molecular identifiers, was generated. TCRdb reprocessed the PCR reads with MiXCR, giving one entry per CDR3 protein. Among approximately 80,000 distinct CDR3 sequences listed, 13% to 15% were seen once. The CDR3 is made up of 19 amino acids. J lost 5 bases, V lost 4 bases, and 15 bases had no gene match. Germline lookup yields CDR1 SGHDT and CDR2 YYEEEE. The chain links TRBV5-6 to TRBJ2-2; 12 positions agree with TRBD2. The sequenced sample was PBMCs, mostly from graft donor cells, obtained 180 days after TCRalphabeta/CD19-depleted stem cell transplant. The TCR was taken from a male patient aged 2 to 9 who had a stem cell transplant for acute lymphoblastic leukemia, so the T cells may come from the graft donor. CDR3 in DNA: TGTGCCAGCAGCCCACCTAGCGGGAGGGCGAGCAGGAAAACCGGGGAGCTGTTTTTT. This sequence encodes CASSPPSGRASRKTGELFF.